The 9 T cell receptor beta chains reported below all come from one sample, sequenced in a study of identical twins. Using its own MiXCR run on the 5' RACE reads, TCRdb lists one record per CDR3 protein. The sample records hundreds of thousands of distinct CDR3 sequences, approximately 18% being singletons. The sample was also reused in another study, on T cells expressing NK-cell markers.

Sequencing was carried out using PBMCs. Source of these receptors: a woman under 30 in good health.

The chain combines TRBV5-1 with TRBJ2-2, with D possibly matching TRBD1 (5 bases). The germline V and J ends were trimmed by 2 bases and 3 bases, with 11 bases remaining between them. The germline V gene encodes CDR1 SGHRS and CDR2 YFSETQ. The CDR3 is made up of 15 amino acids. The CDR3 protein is CASSFTGPDTGELFF. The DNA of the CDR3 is TGCGCCAGCAGCTTTACAGGTCCGGACACCGGGGAGCTGTTTTTT.

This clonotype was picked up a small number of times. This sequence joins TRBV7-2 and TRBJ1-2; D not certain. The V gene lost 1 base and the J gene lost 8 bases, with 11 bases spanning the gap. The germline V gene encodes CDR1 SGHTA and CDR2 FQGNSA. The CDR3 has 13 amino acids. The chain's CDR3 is CASSLVSGRGYTF. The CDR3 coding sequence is TGTGCCAGCAGCTTAGTATCAGGACGGGGCTACACCTTC. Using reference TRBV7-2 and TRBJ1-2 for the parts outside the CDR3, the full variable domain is GAGVSQSPSNKVTEKGKDVELRCDPISGHTALYWYRQSLGQGLEFLIYFQGNSAPDKSGLPSDRFSAERTGGSVSTLTIQRTQQEDSAVYLCASSLVSGRGYTFGSGTRLTVV.

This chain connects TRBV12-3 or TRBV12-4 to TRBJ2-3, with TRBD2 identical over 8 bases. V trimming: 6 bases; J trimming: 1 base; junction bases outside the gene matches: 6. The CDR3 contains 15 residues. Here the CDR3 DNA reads TGTGCCAGCAGACCAAGCGGGGGAGGCACAGATACGCAGTATTTT. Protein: CASRPSGGGTDTQYF.

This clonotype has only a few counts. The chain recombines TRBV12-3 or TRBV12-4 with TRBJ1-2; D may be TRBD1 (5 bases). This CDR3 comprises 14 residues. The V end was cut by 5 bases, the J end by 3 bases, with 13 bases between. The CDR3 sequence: CASSNADRDYGYTF. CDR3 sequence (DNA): TGTGCCAGCAGTAACGCTGACAGAGACTATGGCTACACCTTC.

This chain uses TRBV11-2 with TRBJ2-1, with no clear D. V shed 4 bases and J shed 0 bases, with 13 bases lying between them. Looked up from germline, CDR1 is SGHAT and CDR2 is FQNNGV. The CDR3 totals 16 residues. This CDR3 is CASSSRATSSYNEQFF. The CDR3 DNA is TGTGCCAGCAGCTCACGTGCGACAAGCTCCTACAATGAGCAGTTCTTC.

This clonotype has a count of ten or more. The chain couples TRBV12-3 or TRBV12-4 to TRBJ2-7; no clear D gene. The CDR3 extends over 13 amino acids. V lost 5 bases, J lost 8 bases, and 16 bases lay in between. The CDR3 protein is CASSPDLGYKQYF. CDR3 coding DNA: TGTGCCAGCAGTCCCGACCTGGGATATAAGCAGTACTTC.

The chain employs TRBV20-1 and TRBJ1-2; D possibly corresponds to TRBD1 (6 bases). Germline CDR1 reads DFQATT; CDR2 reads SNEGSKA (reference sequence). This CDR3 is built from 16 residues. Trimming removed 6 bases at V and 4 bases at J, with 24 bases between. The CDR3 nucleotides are TGCAGTGCCTCCCGGGGCAAGGGGCGAGGGGGCTATGGCTACACCTTC. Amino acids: CSASRGKGRGGYGYTF.

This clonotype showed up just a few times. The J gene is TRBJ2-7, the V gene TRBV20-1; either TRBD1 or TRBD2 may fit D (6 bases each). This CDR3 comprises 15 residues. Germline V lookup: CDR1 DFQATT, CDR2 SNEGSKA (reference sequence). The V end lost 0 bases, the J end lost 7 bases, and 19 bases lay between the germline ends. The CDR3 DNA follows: TGCAGTGCTAGAGATCGTATAAGGGGGGTAAGGGAGCAGTACTTC. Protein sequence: CSARDRIRGVREQYF.

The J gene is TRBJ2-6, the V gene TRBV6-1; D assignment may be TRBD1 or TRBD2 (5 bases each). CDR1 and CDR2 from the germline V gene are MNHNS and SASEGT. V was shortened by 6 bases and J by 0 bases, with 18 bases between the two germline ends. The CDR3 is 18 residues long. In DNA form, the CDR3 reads TGTGCCAGCAGGAGGGACGGTTCGTTTGCCTCTGGGGCCAACGTCCTGACTTTC. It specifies CASRRDGSFASGANVLTF.